One sample yielded the 5 T cell receptor beta chains listed below, sequenced in a study of T cell responses to AZD1222 COVID-19 vaccine. TCRdb keeps only in-frame clones here, not all; method: immunoSEQ multiplex PCR. The repertoire holds almost 70,000 clones, 75% to 85% seen once, with more than 12% in the top ten. Sample: peripheral blood, taken 28 days after the second AZD1222 dose. The receptors originated from an adult who received the AZD1222 COVID-19 vaccine.

V gene TRBV4-1 combines with J gene TRBJ2-7; tentatively, D is TRBD1 (5 bases). Per the germline V gene, CDR1 is MGHRA and CDR2 is YSYEKL. Trimming shortened V by 2 bases and J by 1 base, and 6 bases separated the two germline ends. CDR3 length: 13 residues. The CDR3 nucleotides are TGCGCCAGCAGCCAATACAGGTCCTACGAGCAGTACTTC. It translates to CASSQYRSYEQYF.

A few counts support this clone. V is TRBV9 and J is TRBJ1-6; D not resolved. V was pared by 4 bases and J by 7 bases, with 9 bases between. In germline, CDR1 is SGDLS, CDR2 YYNGEE. CDR3 length equals 13 residues. The CDR3 region has the DNA TGTGCCAGCAGCTTAAGCCTGAATTCACCCCTCCACTTT. This encodes CASSLSLNSPLHF.

There are a few counts of this clone. This chain links TRBV7-8 with TRBJ1-5; the D gene is possibly TRBD1 (5 bases). The CDR3 is 17 residues long. Per germline, CDR1 SGHVS and CDR2 FQNEAQ. The V end lost 5 bases, the J end lost 2 bases, and 19 bases lay between the germline ends. The CDR3 DNA reads as TGTGCCAGCAGCCTCGTCCCGCGGCGGGGCGGCAATCAGCCCCAGCATTTT. Its protein is CASSLVPRRGGNQPQHF.

This clone was observed a few times. J is TRBJ2-5 and V is TRBV7-8; D ambiguous. Germline lookup yields CDR1 SGHVS and CDR2 FQNEAQ. V was cut by 4 bases and J by 4 bases, with 10 bases left in between. CDR3 length: 13 residues. CDR3 sequence: CASSSSVGETQYF. CDR3 DNA sequence: TGTGCCAGCAGCTCCTCCGTTGGAGAGACCCAGTACTTC.

The rearrangement joins TRBV7-8 to TRBJ2-3; 8 nucleotides line up with TRBD2. This CDR3 is built from 15 residues. The ends lost 6 bases at V and 3 bases at J; junction bases unmatched: 8. The germline CDR1 and CDR2 sequences are SGHVS and FQNEAQ. Written as DNA, the CDR3 is TGTGCCAGCAGGCGACAGGCGGGGGGAACAGATACGCAGTATTTT. Translated, it gives CASRRQAGGTDTQYF.